What follows are 6 T cell receptor beta chains derived from one specimen sequenced in a study of graft-versus-host responses after intestinal transplantation. The table came from immunoSEQ multiplex PCR; TCRdb's copy has only in-frame clones and leaves some out. Of some 130,000 clones in the sample, about 93% are singletons; the top ten hold roughly 0.12%. These receptors have no identified antigens. The sequenced sample was unstimulated CD4+ T cells sorted from spleen or lymph node cells, obtained before intestinal transplant. These receptors came from a human donor who received an intestinal transplant.

This chain connects TRBV4-1 to TRBJ2-5; 11 bases align to TRBD2. Germline loops: CDR1 MGHRA, CDR2 YSYEKL. V gave up 0 bases and J gave up 4 bases; unmatched junction bases: 4. This CDR3 region has 16 residues. The CDR3 reads CASSQDNGLAGETQYF. The CDR3 DNA reads as TGCGCCAGCAGCCAAGATAATGGACTAGCGGGAGAGACCCAGTACTTC.

As DNA, the CDR3 is TGTGCCAGCAGCCCCCTTTCAGGGGACTATGGCTACACCTTC. Its protein is CASSPLSGDYGYTF. The chain recombines TRBV4-2 with TRBJ1-2, with a tentative D call TRBD1 (6 bases). Trimming shortened V by 4 bases and J by 3 bases, and 12 bases separated the two germline ends. From germline, CDR1 is LGHNA and CDR2 YNFKEQ. The CDR3 loop spans 14 amino acids.

This chain links TRBV28 with TRBJ2-2, with 8 positions matching TRBD2. Losses at the gene ends were 6 bases for V and 4 bases for J; bases not matched to a gene: 16. This CDR3 region has 18 residues. In germline, CDR1 is MDHEN, CDR2 SYDVKM. CDR3 bases: TGTGCCAGCAGCCTACTCGGGGGGGAAAGGGCGGGCACCGGGGAGCTGTTTTTT. Its protein product is CASSLLGGERAGTGELFF.

The chain has TRBV5-1 and TRBJ2-7; tentative D call: TRBD2 (5 bases). The CDR3 is 14 residues long. Looked up from germline, CDR1 is SGHRS and CDR2 is YFSETQ. The V and J ends lost 0 bases and 3 bases respectively, with 10 bases between them. The CDR3 sequence is CASSLAPSSYEQYF. The CDR3 DNA is TGCGCCAGCAGCTTGGCCCCTAGCAGCTACGAGCAGTACTTC.

The V call is TRBV18, the J call TRBJ2-5, with unresolved D. The germline V gene encodes CDR1 KGHSH and CDR2 LQKENI. CDR3 length: 13 residues. Trimming removed 0 bases at V and 2 bases at J, with 4 bases between. CDR3 nucleotides: TGTGCCAGCTCACCACCTACGCAAGAGACCCAGTACTTC. Protein: CASSPPTQETQYF. Full variable domain (missing parts from reference TRBV18 and TRBJ2-5): NAGVMQNPRHLVRRRGQEARLRCSPMKGHSHVYWYRQLPEEGLKFMVYLQKENIIDESGMPKERFSAEFPKEGPSILRIQQVVRGDSAAYFCASSPPTQETQYFGPGTRLLVL.

The chain is built from TRBV5-4 and TRBJ1-2, with 7 bases that match TRBD1. With V trimmed by 5 bases and J by 2 bases, 3 bases remained unmatched. This CDR3 region has 13 residues. The germline gives CDR1 SGHNT, CDR2 YYREEE (reference sequence). CDR3 sequence: CASRGGGNYGYTF. The CDR3 DNA follows: TGTGCCAGCAGGGGAGGGGGCAACTATGGCTACACCTTC.